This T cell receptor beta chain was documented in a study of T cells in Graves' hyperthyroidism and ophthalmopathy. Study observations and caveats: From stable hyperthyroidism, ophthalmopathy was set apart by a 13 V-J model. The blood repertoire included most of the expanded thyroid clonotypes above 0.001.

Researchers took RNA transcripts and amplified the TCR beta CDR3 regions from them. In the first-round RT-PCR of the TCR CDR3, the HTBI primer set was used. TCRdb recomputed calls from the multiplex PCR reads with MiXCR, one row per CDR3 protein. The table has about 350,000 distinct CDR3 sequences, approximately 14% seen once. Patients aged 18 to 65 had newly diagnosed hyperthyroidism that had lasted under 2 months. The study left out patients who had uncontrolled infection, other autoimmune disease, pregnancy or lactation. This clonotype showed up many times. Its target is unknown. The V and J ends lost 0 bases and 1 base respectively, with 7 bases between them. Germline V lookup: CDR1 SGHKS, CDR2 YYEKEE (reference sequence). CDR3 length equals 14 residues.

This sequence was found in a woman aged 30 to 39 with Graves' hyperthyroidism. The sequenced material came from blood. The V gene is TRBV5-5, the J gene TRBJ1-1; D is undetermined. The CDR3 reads CASSLAGTNTEAFF. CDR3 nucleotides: TGTGCCAGCAGCTTGGCAGGAACGAACACTGAAGCTTTCTTT.